The subject of this entry is one T cell receptor beta chain. Its antigen is unknown. This sample is drawn from a study of cytomegalovirus exposure and HLA in healthy donors. Primers: 60 Vbeta forward and 13 Jbeta reverse. Clones were read by immunoSEQ multiplex PCR, and TCRdb kept only the in-frame ones, dropping some. This table holds 60,000 or so clones, roughly 80% found once. Trimming cost V 0 bases and J 7 bases, with 16 bases left between them. The CDR3 has 16 residues. Looked up from germline, CDR1 is LGHNA and CDR2 is YSLEER. Study-level points and caveats: In a later analysis, TCR association rates varied by HLA locus: DRB1 most, HLA-C fewest. Data from an earlier analysis indicated that most TCR beta V segments were productive either about 87% or about 30% of the time. In a later analysis, TCR beta V- and J-gene trimming was associated with a missense DCLRE1C variant. A later analysis, which compared TCR beta chains of equal frequency, found the HLA-associated ones more clonally expanded.

Material: PBMCs. V and J are TRBV4-3 and TRBJ2-4, with a weak D call TRBD2 (5 bases). The sequence derives from a woman aged 40 to 50 in good health and CMV-seropositive. CDR3 in amino acids: CASSQEPPTRGNIQYF. The CDR3 nucleotides are TGCGCCAGCAGCCAAGAACCACCGACTCGAGGGAACATTCAGTACTTC.